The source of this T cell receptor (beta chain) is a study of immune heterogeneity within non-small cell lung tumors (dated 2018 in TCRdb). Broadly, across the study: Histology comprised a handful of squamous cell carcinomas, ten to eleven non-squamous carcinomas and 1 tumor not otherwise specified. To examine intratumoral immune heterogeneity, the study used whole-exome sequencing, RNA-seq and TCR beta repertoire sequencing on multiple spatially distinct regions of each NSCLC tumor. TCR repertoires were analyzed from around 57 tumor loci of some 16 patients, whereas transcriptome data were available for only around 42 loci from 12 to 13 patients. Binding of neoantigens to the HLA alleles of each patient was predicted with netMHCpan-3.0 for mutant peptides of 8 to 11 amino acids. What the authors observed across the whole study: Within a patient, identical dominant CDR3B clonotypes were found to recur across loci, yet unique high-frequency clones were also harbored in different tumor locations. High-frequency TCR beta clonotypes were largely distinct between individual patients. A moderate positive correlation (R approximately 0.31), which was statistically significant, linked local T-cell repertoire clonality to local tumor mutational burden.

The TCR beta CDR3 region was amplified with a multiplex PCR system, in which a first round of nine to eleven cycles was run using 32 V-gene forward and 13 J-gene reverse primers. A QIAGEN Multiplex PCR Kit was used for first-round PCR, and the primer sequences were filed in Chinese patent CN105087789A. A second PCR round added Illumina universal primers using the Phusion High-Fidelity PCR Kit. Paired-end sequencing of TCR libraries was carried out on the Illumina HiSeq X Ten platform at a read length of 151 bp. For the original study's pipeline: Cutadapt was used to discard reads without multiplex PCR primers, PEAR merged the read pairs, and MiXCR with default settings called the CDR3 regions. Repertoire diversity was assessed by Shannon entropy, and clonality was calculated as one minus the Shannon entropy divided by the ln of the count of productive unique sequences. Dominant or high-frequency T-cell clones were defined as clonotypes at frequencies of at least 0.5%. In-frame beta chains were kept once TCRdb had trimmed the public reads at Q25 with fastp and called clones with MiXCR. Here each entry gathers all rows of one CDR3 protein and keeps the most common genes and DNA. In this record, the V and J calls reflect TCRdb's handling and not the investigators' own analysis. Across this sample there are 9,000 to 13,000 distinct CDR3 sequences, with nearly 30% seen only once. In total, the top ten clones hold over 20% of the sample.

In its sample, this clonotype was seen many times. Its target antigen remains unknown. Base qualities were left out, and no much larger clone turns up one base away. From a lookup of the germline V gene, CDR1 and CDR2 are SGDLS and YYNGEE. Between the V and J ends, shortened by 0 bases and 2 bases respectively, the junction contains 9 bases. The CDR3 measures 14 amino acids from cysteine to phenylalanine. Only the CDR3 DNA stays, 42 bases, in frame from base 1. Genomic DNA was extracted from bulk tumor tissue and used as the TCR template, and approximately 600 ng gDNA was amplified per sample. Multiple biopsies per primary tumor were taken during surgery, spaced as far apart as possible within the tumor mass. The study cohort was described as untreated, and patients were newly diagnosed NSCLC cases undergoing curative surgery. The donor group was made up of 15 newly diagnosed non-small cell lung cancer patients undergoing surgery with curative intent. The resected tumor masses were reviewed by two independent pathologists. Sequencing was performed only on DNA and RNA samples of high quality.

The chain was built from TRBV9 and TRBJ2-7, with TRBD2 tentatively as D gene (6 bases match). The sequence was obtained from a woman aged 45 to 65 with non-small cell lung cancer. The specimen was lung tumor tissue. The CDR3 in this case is CASSVVAEAYEQYF. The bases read TGTGCCAGCAGCGTAGTAGCGGAAGCCTACGAGCAGTACTTC. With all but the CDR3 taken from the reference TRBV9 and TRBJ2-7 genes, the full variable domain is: DSGVTQTPKHLITATGQRVTLRCSPRSGDLSVYWYQQSLDQGLQFLIQYYNGEERAKGNILERFSAQQFPDLHSELNLSSLELGDSALYFCASSVVAEAYEQYFGPGTRLTVT.